The next 28 T cell receptor beta chains were all read from a single sample in a study of blood T cell repertoires in COVID-19. Measured with immunoSEQ multiplex PCR; TCRdb has only the in-frame clones, and not every one. The table records roughly 78,000 clones, 86% of them present only once. Sequences were obtained from peripheral blood. All receptors derive from a woman aged 55-69 years with acute or convalescent COVID-19.

Worth noting for this clone: Other nucleotide sequences from this sample produce the same CDR3. The chain employs TRBV4-3 and TRBJ1-2; TRBD1 aligns across 7 bases. The CDR3 spans 14 residues. The V and J ends lost 1 base and 4 bases, in that order; junction bases with no gene match: 3. Germline V lookup: CDR1 LGHNA, CDR2 YSLEER. CDR3 in amino acids: CASSQARDSYGYTF. The CDR3 DNA is TGCGCCAGCAGCCAAGCCCGGGACAGCTATGGCTACACCTTC.

The rearrangement uses TRBV25-1 and TRBJ2-3; D is uncertain. The CDR3 is 17 amino acids. The V gene lost 6 bases and the J gene lost 6 bases, with 25 bases spanning the gap. Germline CDR1 MGHDK, CDR2 SYGVNS. This CDR3 is CASSPLPRRTETDTQYF. CDR3 in DNA: TGTGCCAGCAGCCCACTCCCCCGAAGAACCGAAACCGATACGCAGTATTTT.

This chain connects TRBV30 to TRBJ2-7, with D perhaps TRBD2 (6 bases). From germline, CDR1 is GTSNPN and CDR2 SVGIG (reference sequence). This CDR3 region has 12 residues. Here the CDR3 DNA reads TGTGCTTGGGACGGGAGTGGAAACGAGCAGTACTTC. This sequence encodes CAWDGSGNEQYF.

This chain uses TRBV29-1 with TRBJ1-2, with D possibly TRBD1 on 6 matching bases. The CDR3 runs 12 residues. CDR1 is SQVTM, CDR2 ANQGSEA, per germline. Trimming took 5 bases from V and 7 from J, leaving 14 bases between them. The CDR3, as DNA: TGCAGCGTTTCCCCAGGGGCAGGTGGCTACACCTTC. Amino acids: CSVSPGAGGYTF.

This clone was found once. The rearrangement links TRBV7-9 to TRBJ1-5, with TRBD1 identical over 7 bases. The junction had 9 bases not matched to a gene; V was cut back by 5 bases and J by 8 bases. Looked up from germline, CDR1 is SEHNR and CDR2 is FQNEAQ (reference sequence). The CDR3 loop spans 14 amino acids. CDR3 sequence: CASSLGQAGEPQHF. The CDR3 coding sequence is TGTGCCAGCAGCCTCGGACAGGCTGGGGAGCCCCAGCATTTT. Filled out from reference TRBV7-9 and TRBJ1-5, the complete variable domain reads DTGVSQNPRHKITKRGQNVTFRCDPISEHNRLYWYRQTLGQGPEFLTYFQNEAQLEKSRLLSDRFSAERPKGSFSTLEIQRTEQGDSAMYLCASSLGQAGEPQHFGDGTRLSIL.

The V and J genes are TRBV7-3 and TRBJ2-1; 10 bases are a match to TRBD2. Trimming removed 4 bases from V and 3 bases from J; junction bases left unmatched: 3. Germline CDR1 SGHTA, CDR2 FQGTGA. This CDR3 region has 15 residues. CDR3 DNA sequence: TGTGCCAGCAGCTACCTAGCGGGGGTCTACAATGAGCAGTTCTTC. It encodes CASSYLAGVYNEQFF.

V is TRBV28 and J is TRBJ1-1, with D perhaps TRBD1 (5 bases). This CDR3 spans 14 amino acids. In germline, CDR1 is MDHEN, CDR2 SYDVKM. Trimming stripped 2 bases from V and 1 base from J, with 8 bases between. CDR3 amino acids: CASSLPGKNTEAFF. The CDR3 DNA reads as TGTGCCAGCAGTTTACCAGGGAAGAACACTGAAGCTTTCTTT.

The genes are TRBV7-2 and TRBJ2-7, with 8 bases that match TRBD2. CDR1 is SGHTA, CDR2 FQGNSA, per germline. The CDR3 covers 13 residues. The ends lost 8 bases at V and 4 bases at J; junction bases unmatched: 7. The CDR3, as DNA: TGTGCCAGCCTCTCGGCGGGAGGTTACGAGCAGTACTTC. It specifies CASLSAGGYEQYF.

This chain uses TRBV28 with TRBJ2-7, with TRBD1 identical over 7 bases. V lost 6 bases and J lost 3; bases outside the gene matches: 11. Germline V gives CDR1 MDHEN, CDR2 SYDVKM. The CDR3 covers 15 residues. The CDR3 DNA reads as TGTGCCAGCAGGGAGGCCGGGGACAGCAACTACGAGCAGTACTTC. Translation: CASREAGDSNYEQYF.

The chain has TRBV20-1 and TRBJ1-4, with D possibly matching TRBD1 (5 bases). The CDR3 loop spans 15 amino acids. Germline loops: CDR1 DFQATT, CDR2 SNEGSKA (reference sequence). V lost 3 bases, J lost 5 bases, and 16 bases lay in between. The CDR3 region is CSASSLRDYNEKLFF. DNA of the CDR3: TGCAGTGCTAGTTCCCTGCGGGACTACAATGAAAAACTGTTTTTT.

The V call is TRBV29-1, the J call TRBJ1-2, with TRBD1 matching 12 bases. Germline V gene lookup returns CDR1 SQVTM and CDR2 ANQGSEA. The CDR3 covers 12 residues. The junction had 3 bases not matched to a gene; V was cut back by 6 bases and J by 7 bases. In DNA, the CDR3 is TGCAGCGTGGGACAGGGGGCGCTTGGCTACACCTTC. It specifies CSVGQGALGYTF.

The chain combines TRBV6-5 with TRBJ2-7; 8 nucleotides align to TRBD1. Trimming removed 7 bases from V and 2 bases from J; junction bases left unmatched: 4. CDR3 size: 13 residues. The germline CDR1 and CDR2 sequences are MNHEY and SVGAGI. The CDR3 is CASIRDRTYEQYF. CDR3 nucleotide sequence: TGTGCCAGCATCCGGGACAGGACCTACGAGCAGTACTTC.

This chain links TRBV7-9 with TRBJ2-1; tentative D call: TRBD2 (6 bases). CDR1 is SEHNR, CDR2 FQNEAQ, per germline (reference sequence). V lost 5 bases and J 8 bases, leaving 19 bases between the germline ends. The CDR3 contains 15 residues. The CDR3 DNA sequence: TGTGCCAGCAGCCTAACTAGCTCGAGGGGCCATGAGCAGTTCTTC. Translation gives CASSLTSSRGHEQFF.

This sequence joins TRBV6-2 or TRBV6-3 and TRBJ2-1, with TRBD2 matching 7 bases. The CDR3 length is 15 residues. The junction had 8 bases not matched to a gene; V was cut back by 0 bases and J by 9 bases. Germline V gene sequence: CDR1 MNHEY, CDR2 SVGEGT. CDR3 loop: CASSYSSSGLSEQFF. As DNA, the CDR3 is TGTGCCAGCAGTTACTCGTCTAGCGGCCTTAGTGAGCAGTTCTTC.

The count of this clone is one. This chain connects TRBV29-1 to TRBJ1-1; the D is unclear. The V and J ends lost 2 bases and 1 base respectively, with 14 bases between them. The CDR3 extends over 15 amino acids. Germline-derived CDR1 and CDR2 are SQVTM and ANQGSEA. The CDR3 protein is CSVETGEGENTEAFF. CDR3 DNA: TGCAGCGTTGAAACTGGGGAGGGAGAGAACACTGAAGCTTTCTTT.

This chain joins TRBV6-2 or TRBV6-3 and TRBJ2-7; a weak D match, TRBD1 (5 bases). Trimming stripped 5 bases from V and 3 bases from J, with 5 bases between. This CDR3 region has 11 residues. Per the germline V gene, CDR1 is MNHEY and CDR2 is SVGEGT. In nucleotides, the CDR3 is TGTGCCAGCAGTGACAGCTACGAGCAGTACTTC. Protein: CASSDSYEQYF.

V is TRBV5-1 and J is TRBJ2-3; 10 nucleotides line up with TRBD1. The junction had 6 bases not matched to a gene; V was cut back by 2 bases and J by 0 bases. The CDR3 contains 17 residues. Per the germline V gene, CDR1 is SGHRS and CDR2 is YFSETQ. The CDR3 protein is CASSLGQGGRSTDTQYF. The DNA for the CDR3 is TGCGCCAGCAGCTTAGGACAGGGGGGTCGAAGCACAGATACGCAGTATTTT.

The chain carries TRBV27 and TRBJ2-1, with 9 positions matching TRBD2. The CDR3 is 17 residues long. V lost 2 bases and J lost 3; bases outside the gene matches: 8. Germline V lookup: CDR1 MNHEY, CDR2 SMNVEV (reference sequence). DNA for the CDR3: TGTGCCAGCAGTTTACGTAAGGCTAGCGGGGACTACAATGAGCAGTTCTTC. Translated: CASSLRKASGDYNEQFF.

The chain uses TRBV7-2 and TRBJ2-7; TRBD2 matches 8 bases. Looked up from germline, CDR1 is SGHTA and CDR2 is FQGNSA. With V trimmed by 0 bases and J by 6 bases, 7 bases remained unmatched. The CDR3 covers 15 residues. The CDR3 coding sequence is TGTGCCAGCAGCTTAGCGATGGCGGGAGGTGGCGAGCAGTACTTC. Translated: CASSLAMAGGGEQYF. Based on the CDR3 plus reference TRBV7-2 and TRBJ2-7, the full variable domain is GAGVSQSPSNKVTEKGKDVELRCDPISGHTALYWYRQSLGQGLEFLIYFQGNSAPDKSGLPSDRFSAERTGGSVSTLTIQRTQQEDSAVYLCASSLAMAGGGEQYFGPGTRLTVT.

This chain connects TRBV7-2 to TRBJ1-5, with D maybe TRBD1 (6 bases). Per germline, CDR1 SGHTA and CDR2 FQGNSA. CDR3 length: 14 residues. The V gene lost 1 base and the J gene lost 5 bases, with 9 bases spanning the gap. The DNA of the CDR3 is TGTGCCAGCAGCTTAGGGGCAGGGGATCAGCCCCAGCATTTT. Its translation is CASSLGAGDQPQHF.

The CDR3, as DNA: TGTGCCACCAGTGACTTCAGGGACAGGGAGGGGGGTGAGCAGTTCTTC. Amino acids: CATSDFRDREGGEQFF. This chain joins TRBV24-1 and TRBJ2-1; TRBD1 matches 9 bases. After removal of 4 bases from V and 9 bases from J, the junction contained 12 bases not matched to a gene. The CDR3 contains 16 residues. Germline V gene sequence: CDR1 KGHDR, CDR2 SFDVKD.

The chain recombines TRBV4-3 with TRBJ2-7; tentatively, D is TRBD1 (5 bases). V lost 0 bases and J lost 4, with 16 bases in between. CDR3 length: 16 amino acids. Germline values: CDR1 LGHNA, CDR2 YSLEER. The CDR3 nucleotides read TGCGCCAGCAGCCAAGATATCCCAGGGTTTCGGTACGAGCAGTACTTC. Encoded protein: CASSQDIPGFRYEQYF.

Written as DNA, the CDR3 is TGTGCCAGCAGTTTGGAGGGACCCCTTAGCAATCAGCCCCAGCATTTT. This codes for CASSLEGPLSNQPQHF. This chain connects TRBV28 to TRBJ1-5, with D maybe TRBD1 (5 bases). Germline V lookup: CDR1 MDHEN, CDR2 SYDVKM. V lost 3 bases to trimming and J lost 0 bases, with 12 bases between them. CDR3 length: 16 amino acids.

This clone was seen only a few times. This sequence joins TRBV7-2 and TRBJ2-3; the match to TRBD2 covers 10 bases. CDR1 SGHTA and CDR2 FQGNSA come from the germline V gene. The CDR3 totals 17 residues. V lost 1 base to trimming and J lost 0 bases; unmatched junction nucleotides: 4. The CDR3 DNA reads as TGTGCCAGCAGCTTAGTGTTAGCGGGGGGCAGCACAGATACGCAGTATTTT. Its protein is CASSLVLAGGSTDTQYF.

This rearrangement joins TRBV10-3 to TRBJ1-5; D perhaps matches TRBD1 (5 bases). The V end lost 9 bases, the J end lost 5 bases, and 14 bases lay between the germline ends. This CDR3 has 13 residues. Germline assignment: CDR1 ENHRY and CDR2 SYGVKD. The CDR3 is CAITGEADQPQHF. The CDR3 nucleotides read TGTGCCATTACGGGGGAAGCGGATCAGCCCCAGCATTTT.

In its sample, this clone was seen a few times. For the CDR3, the DNA is TGCGCCAGCAGTGAGCAGGGGTCTAAAAATTCACCCCTCCACTTT. It is translated as CASSEQGSKNSPLHF. The chain employs TRBV10-2 and TRBJ1-6; the D gene is possibly TRBD1 (6 bases). V gave up 2 bases and J gave up 7 bases, with 12 bases separating them. The CDR3 covers 15 residues. Per the germline V gene, CDR1 is WSHSY and CDR2 is SAAADI.

The chain carries TRBV29-1 and TRBJ1-1; D gene ambiguous. The V gene lost 7 bases and the J gene lost 4 bases, with 19 bases spanning the gap. The CDR3 is 14 amino acids. Looked up from germline, CDR1 is SQVTM and CDR2 is ANQGSEA. As DNA, the CDR3 is TGCAGCGCTGACCGAGGACTTTTGGGCACTGAAGCTTTCTTT. It is translated as CSADRGLLGTEAFF.

The chain employs TRBV2 and TRBJ2-7; the D gene is possibly TRBD1 (5 bases). The CDR3 consists of 12 residues. Trimming shortened V by 7 bases and J by 5 bases, and 12 bases separated the two germline ends. Germline values: CDR1 SNHLY, CDR2 FYNNEI. CDR3 residues: CASKGYPHEQYF. CDR3 coding DNA: TGTGCCAGCAAGGGGTACCCCCACGAGCAGTACTTC. Combining the CDR3 with reference TRBV2 and TRBJ2-7 gives the whole variable domain EPEVTQTPSHQVTQMGQEVILRCVPISNHLYFYWYRQILGQKVEFLVSFYNNEISEKSEIFDDQFSVERPDGSNFTLKIRSTKLEDSAMYFCASKGYPHEQYFGPGTRLTVT.